This T cell receptor (beta chain) was observed in a study of blood T cell repertoires in COVID-19. Sequencing was performed with immunoSEQ multiplex PCR; in TCRdb, only in-frame clones are kept and a portion is missing. The sample lists roughly 41,000 clones; around 87% were seen once. The TCR comes from a woman in her fifties or sixties who had recovered from COVID-19. Sequenced sample: PBMCs or T cells enriched from blood (not recorded which).

CDR3 loop: CAISETTGTSGRPNQETQYF. CDR3 sequence (DNA): TGTGCCATCAGTGAGACCACCGGGACTAGCGGGAGGCCAAACCAAGAGACCCAGTACTTC. The V gene is TRBV10-3, the J gene TRBJ2-5, with TRBD2 identical over 15 bases. J was trimmed by 0 bases and V by 2 bases; bases with no gene match: 10. The CDR3 consists of 20 residues. From germline, CDR1 is ENHRY and CDR2 SYGVKD.